This TCR beta chain was sequenced for a study of cytomegalovirus exposure and HLA in healthy donors. PCR was performed using 60 Vbeta and 13 Jbeta primers. Assay: immunoSEQ multiplex PCR; the TCRdb copy retains only in-frame clones and omits some. The table records under 200,000 clones, about 82% of them present only once. Overall study findings and caveats: Presence/absence analyses took donor sequencing depth as roughly uniform. Further analysis, carried out later, found HLA-associated TCR beta chains more clonally expanded than equally common other chains. Prediction of most subjects' HLA-A and HLA-B alleles by TCR beta sequences was reportedly accurate.

Those who donated were healthy bone marrow donors. Germline CDR1 is MNHEY and CDR2 is SMNVEV (reference sequence). V lost 5 bases to trimming and J lost 8 bases; unmatched junction nucleotides: 5. This CDR3 is built from 13 residues. On this clone itself: Its matching antigen is unknown.

This chain links TRBV27 with TRBJ1-4; 7 bases match TRBD1. The clonotype was recovered from a woman younger than 45 in good health and CMV-seropositive. The specimen sequenced was PBMCs. The CDR3 nucleotides read TGTGCCAGCAGTATCCAGGGGGTCGAAAAACTGTTTTTT. The encoded protein is CASSIQGVEKLFF. Full variable domain (rest looked up from reference TRBV27 and TRBJ1-4): EAQVTQNPRYLITVTGKKLTVTCSQNMNHEYMSWYRQDPGLGLRQIYYSMNVEVTDKGDVPEGYKVSRKEKRNFPLILESPSPNQTSLYFCASSIQGVEKLFFGSGTQLSVL.